Listed here are 17 T cell receptor beta chains from one sample, sequenced in a study of blood T cell repertoires in COVID-19. Data came from immunoSEQ multiplex PCR; TCRdb stores just in-frame clones and leaves some out. The table includes about 380,000 clones, 85% detected once. Specimen: peripheral blood. Receptors originate from a young woman with acute or convalescent COVID-19.

The chain carries TRBV5-8 and TRBJ2-1, with TRBD2 identical over 12 bases. The CDR3 extends over 15 amino acids. Losses at the gene ends were 4 bases for V and 9 bases for J; bases not matched to a gene: 8. Looked up from germline, CDR1 is SGHTS and CDR2 is YDEGEE. CDR3 region: CASSLAGGPKGEQFF. The DNA of the CDR3 is TGTGCCAGCAGCCTAGCGGGGGGGCCTAAGGGTGAGCAGTTCTTC.

V is TRBV24-1 and J is TRBJ1-1; TRBD1 matches at 7 bases. Trimming took 3 bases from V and 3 from J; bases not matched to a gene: 15. The V gene's germline CDR1 is KGHDR and CDR2 SFDVKD. The CDR3 has 18 residues. CDR3 coding DNA: TGTGCCACCAGTGATCCCGACAGGGTGTATGGTTCGGACACTGAAGCTTTCTTT. Its protein product is CATSDPDRVYGSDTEAFF.

This clone was seen once. The V gene is TRBV18, the J gene TRBJ1-3, with D unclear. Deletions cut 1 base from V and 3 bases from J, with 10 bases between. Germline V gene data show CDR1 as KGHSH and CDR2 as LQKENI. The CDR3 is made up of 15 amino acids. The CDR3 protein is CASSPLREVGNTIYF. The CDR3 DNA is TGTGCCAGCTCACCACTACGGGAGGTTGGAAACACCATATATTTT.

The rearrangement joins TRBV6-2 or TRBV6-3 to TRBJ1-1; D gene ambiguous. Germline V gene data show CDR1 as MNHEY and CDR2 as SVGEGT. Deletions cut 6 bases from V and 1 base from J, with 9 bases between. The CDR3 contains 13 residues. CDR3 sequence: CASSWATNTEAFF. The CDR3 DNA sequence: TGTGCCAGCAGCTGGGCTACGAACACTGAAGCTTTCTTT.

This chain uses TRBV5-1 with TRBJ2-5, with 8 positions matching TRBD1. CDR3 size: 15 residues. Germline V CDR1 and CDR2: SGHRS, YFSETQ. The V segment lost 4 bases and the J segment 4 bases; nucleotides outside the gene matches: 9. DNA for the CDR3: TGCGCCAGCAGCGGCGGACAGGGTTCGGGAGAGACCCAGTACTTC. Amino acid sequence: CASSGGQGSGETQYF.

This clone occurred many times. This chain links TRBV28 with TRBJ2-7; D ambiguous. Looked up from germline, CDR1 is MDHEN and CDR2 is SYDVKM. This CDR3 spans 14 amino acids. V lost 3 bases to trimming and J lost 0 bases, with 9 bases between them. CDR3 nucleotide sequence: TGTGCCAGCAGTTTGACTCCGAGCTCCTACGAGCAGTACTTC. Its translation is CASSLTPSSYEQYF.

V is TRBV19 and J is TRBJ1-1, with D unclear. V lost 5 bases, J lost 1 base, and 5 bases lay in between. The CDR3 loop spans 12 amino acids. Germline-derived CDR1 and CDR2 are LNHDA and SQIVND (reference sequence). The CDR3: CASSRQNTEAFF. CDR3 coding DNA: TGTGCCAGTAGTCGACAGAACACTGAAGCTTTCTTT.

The rearrangement links TRBV11-2 to TRBJ2-5; D is unresolved. The germline gives CDR1 SGHAT, CDR2 FQNNGV. The CDR3 spans 16 residues. With 5 bases removed from V and 0 bases from J, the gap between germline ends came to 16 bases. The CDR3 DNA follows: TGTGCCAGCAGCCCGCGGAAGGAATGGTACCAAGAGACCCAGTACTTC. Its protein product is CASSPRKEWYQETQYF.

The chain recombines TRBV30 with TRBJ2-7; no clear D. V was shortened by 3 bases and J by 5 bases, with 8 bases between the two germline ends. Per the germline V gene, CDR1 is GTSNPN and CDR2 is SVGIG (reference sequence). The CDR3 totals 11 residues. CDR3 amino acids: CAWSALDEQYF. CDR3 sequence (DNA): TGTGCCTGGAGCGCGCTTGACGAGCAGTACTTC.

This clone appeared a single time. This chain uses TRBV6-6 with TRBJ1-4; TRBD1 matches at 7 bases. The CDR3 is 15 residues long. Germline assignment: CDR1 MNHNY and CDR2 SVGAGI (reference sequence). V was pared by 2 bases and J by 3 bases, with 3 bases of the junction left unmatched. This CDR3 reads CASSYGGTANEKLFF. DNA of the CDR3: TGTGCCAGCAGTTACGGAGGGACAGCTAATGAAAAACTGTTTTTT.

This clone was detected only once. CDR3 region: CAWSVGDGELFF. CDR3 DNA sequence: TGTGCCTGGAGTGTAGGGGATGGGGAGCTGTTTTTT. The V gene is TRBV30, the J gene TRBJ2-2; a weak D match, TRBD1 (5 bases). V lost 0 bases to trimming and J lost 8 bases, with 7 bases between them. This CDR3 is 12 amino acids long. From germline, CDR1 is GTSNPN and CDR2 SVGIG (reference sequence).

This chain joins TRBV9 and TRBJ2-7; 10 bases are a match to TRBD1. The trim removed 4 bases at V and 3 bases at J, leaving 4 bases unmatched. The CDR3 sequence is 14 residues long. Germline CDR1 SGDLS, CDR2 YYNGEE. CDR3 coding DNA: TGTGCCAGCAGCTCCCGGACAGGGGGCTACGAGCAGTACTTC. It codes for CASSSRTGGYEQYF.

This clone was detected only a few times. This rearrangement joins TRBV5-1 to TRBJ1-2; 7 nucleotides align to TRBD1. V gave up 5 bases and J gave up 8 bases; unmatched junction bases: 9. The CDR3 is 13 amino acids. Germline CDR1 reads SGHRS; CDR2 reads YFSETQ. CDR3: CASSITGAEGYTF. The CDR3 DNA reads TGCGCCAGCAGTATAACAGGGGCGGAAGGCTACACCTTC.

The chain carries TRBV21-1 and TRBJ1-1; the table calls TRBD1, which could not be checked here. TRBV21-1 is shown as a pseudogene. The CDR3 contains 11 residues. The CDR3 nucleotides read TGTGCCAGCAGGGCAGGCACTGAAGCTTTCTTT. Its protein product is CASRAGTEAFF.

This sequence joins TRBV27 and TRBJ2-7; D remains ambiguous. The V end lost 2 bases, the J end lost 0 bases, and 5 bases lay between the germline ends. The CDR3 has 13 amino acids. The germline CDR1 and CDR2 sequences are MNHEY and SMNVEV (reference sequence). CDR3 coding DNA: TGTGCCAGCAGTTTAGAGGACTCCTACGAGCAGTACTTC. Amino acid sequence: CASSLEDSYEQYF.

The chain carries TRBV30 and TRBJ1-6; 8 nucleotides agree with TRBD1. Germline V gives CDR1 GTSNPN, CDR2 SVGIG (reference sequence). With V trimmed by 3 bases and J by 5 bases, 6 bases remained unmatched. This CDR3 is 15 amino acids long. The CDR3: CAWSGSGGHNSPLHF. CDR3 sequence (DNA): TGTGCCTGGAGCGGATCAGGGGGCCATAATTCACCCCTCCACTTT. Drawing the rest from reference TRBV30 and TRBJ1-6, the complete variable domain is SQTIHQWPATLVQPVGSPLSLECTVEGTSNPNLYWYRQAAGRGLQLLFYSVGIGQISSEVPQNLSASRPQDRQFILSSKKLLLSDSGFYLCAWSGSGGHNSPLHFGNGTRLTVT.

CDR3 region: CASSSDRAGFLTLHF. The CDR3 DNA reads as TGTGCCAGCAGCTCGGACAGGGCCGGATTCTTGACCCTCCACTTT. This sequence joins TRBV7-2 and TRBJ1-6; 8 bases match TRBD1. J gave up 14 bases and V 4 bases, and 13 bases lay outside the gene matches. Germline V CDR1 and CDR2: SGHTA, FQGNSA. The CDR3 is 15 residues long.